What follows describes a single T cell receptor beta chain. Its antigen remains unidentified. V was pared by 0 bases and J by 3 bases, with 3 bases of the junction left unmatched. This CDR3 spans 15 amino acids. CDR1 and CDR2 (germline): SGHRS, YFSETQ. Extracted RNA was reverse transcribed, and the resulting cDNA served as sequencing template. Clones were sequenced by immunoSEQ multiplex PCR, and TCRdb holds only the in-frame ones, with some missing. The sample contains 150,000 to 200,000 clones, about 54% of which appear only once. The sample comes from a study of CD8+ T cells in alopecia areata. Study-level findings and limits: Clonality in lesional scalp, especially alopecia totalis/universalis, exceeded that of normal scalp. Normal skin contains resident alphabeta T cells, and these are also sequenced in scalp samples.

Sorting of PBMCs yielded the CD4+ and CD8+ T cells. Material for sequencing was CD4+ T cells sorted from blood. The rearrangement links TRBV5-1 to TRBJ2-7; the match to TRBD2 covers 10 bases. This receptor was taken from a human donor in good health. This chain's CDR3 is CASSLVAGGIYEQYF. The CDR3, as DNA: TGCGCCAGCAGCTTGGTAGCGGGAGGTATCTACGAGCAGTACTTC. The full variable domain, in which reference TRBV5-1 and TRBJ2-7 provide the parts outside the CDR3, is KAGVTQTPRYLIKTRGQQVTLSCSPISGHRSVSWYQQTPGQGLQFLFEYFSETQRNKGNFPGRFSGRQFSNSRSEMNVSTLELGDSALYLCASSLVAGGIYEQYFGPGTRLTVT.